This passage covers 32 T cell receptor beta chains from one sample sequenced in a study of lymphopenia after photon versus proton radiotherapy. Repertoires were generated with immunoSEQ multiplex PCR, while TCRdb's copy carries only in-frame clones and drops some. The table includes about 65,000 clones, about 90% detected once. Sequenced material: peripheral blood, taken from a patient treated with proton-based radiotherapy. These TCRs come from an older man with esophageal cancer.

The CDR3 nucleotides read TGTGCCAGCAGCTTCGGGACAATTGGCTACACCTTC. Protein product: CASSFGTIGYTF. This sequence joins TRBV7-9 and TRBJ1-2; maybe TRBD1 (6 bases). The germline gives CDR1 SEHNR, CDR2 FQNEAQ (reference sequence). The CDR3 totals 12 residues. The V end lost 3 bases, the J end lost 7 bases, and 9 bases lay between the germline ends.

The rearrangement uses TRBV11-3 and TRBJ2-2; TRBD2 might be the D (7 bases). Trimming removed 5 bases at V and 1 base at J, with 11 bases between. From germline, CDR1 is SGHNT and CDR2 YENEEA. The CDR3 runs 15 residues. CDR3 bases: TGTGCCAGCAGCCTGGGGGGGCTGAACACCGGGGAGCTGTTTTTT. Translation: CASSLGGLNTGELFF. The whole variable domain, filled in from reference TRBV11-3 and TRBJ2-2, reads EAGVVQSPRYKIIEKKQPVAFWCNPISGHNTLYWYLQNLGQGPELLIRYENEEAVDDSQLPKDRFSAERLKGVDSTLKIQPAELGDSAVYLCASSLGGLNTGELFFGEGSRLTVL.

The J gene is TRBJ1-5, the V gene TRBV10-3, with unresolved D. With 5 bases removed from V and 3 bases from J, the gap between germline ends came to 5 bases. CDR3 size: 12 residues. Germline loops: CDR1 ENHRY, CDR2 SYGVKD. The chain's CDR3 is CAISQNNQPQHF. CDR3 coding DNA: TGTGCCATCAGTCAGAACAATCAGCCCCAGCATTTT.

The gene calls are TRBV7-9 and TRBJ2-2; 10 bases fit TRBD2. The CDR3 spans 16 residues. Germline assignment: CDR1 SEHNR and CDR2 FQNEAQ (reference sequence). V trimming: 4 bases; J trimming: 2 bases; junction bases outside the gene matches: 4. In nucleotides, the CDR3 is TGTGCCAGCAGCTCATCTAGCGGGGGAAACACCGGGGAGCTGTTTTTT. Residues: CASSSSSGGNTGELFF. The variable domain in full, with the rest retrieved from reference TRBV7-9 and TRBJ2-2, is DTGVSQNPRHKITKRGQNVTFRCDPISEHNRLYWYRQTLGQGPEFLTYFQNEAQLEKSRLLSDRFSAERPKGSFSTLEIQRTEQGDSAMYLCASSSSSGGNTGELFFGEGSRLTVL.

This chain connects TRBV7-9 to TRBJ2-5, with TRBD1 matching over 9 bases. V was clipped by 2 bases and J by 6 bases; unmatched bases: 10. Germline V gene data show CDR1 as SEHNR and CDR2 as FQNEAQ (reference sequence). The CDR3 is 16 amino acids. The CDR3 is CASSLWGQGGRKTQYF. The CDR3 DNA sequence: TGTGCCAGCAGCTTATGGGGACAGGGAGGAAGAAAGACCCAGTACTTC.

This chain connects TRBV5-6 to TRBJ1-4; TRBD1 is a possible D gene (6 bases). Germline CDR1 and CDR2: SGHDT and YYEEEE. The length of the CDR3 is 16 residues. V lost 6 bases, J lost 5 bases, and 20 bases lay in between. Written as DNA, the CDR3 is TGTGCCAGCACCATGGTGTCGGAGAGGGGGAATGAAAAACTGTTTTTT. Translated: CASTMVSERGNEKLFF. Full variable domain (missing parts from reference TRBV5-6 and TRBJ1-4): DAGVTQSPTHLIKTRGQQVTLRCSPKSGHDTVSWYQQALGQGPQFIFQYYEEEERQRGNFPDRFSGHQFPNYSSELNVNALLLGDSALYLCASTMVSERGNEKLFFGSGTQLSVL.

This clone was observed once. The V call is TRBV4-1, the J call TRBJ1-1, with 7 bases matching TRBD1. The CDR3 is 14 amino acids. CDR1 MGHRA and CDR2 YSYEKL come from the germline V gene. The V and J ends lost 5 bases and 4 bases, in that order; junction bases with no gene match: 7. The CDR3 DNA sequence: TGCGCCAGCAGCTACAGGGGTGGGGGCACTGAAGCTTTCTTT. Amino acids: CASSYRGGGTEAFF.

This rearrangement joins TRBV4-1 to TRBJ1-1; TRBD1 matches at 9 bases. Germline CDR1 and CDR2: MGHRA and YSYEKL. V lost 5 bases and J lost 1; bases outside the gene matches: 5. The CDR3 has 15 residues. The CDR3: CASSEDRGTNTEAFF. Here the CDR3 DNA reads TGCGCCAGCAGCGAGGACAGGGGAACGAACACTGAAGCTTTCTTT.

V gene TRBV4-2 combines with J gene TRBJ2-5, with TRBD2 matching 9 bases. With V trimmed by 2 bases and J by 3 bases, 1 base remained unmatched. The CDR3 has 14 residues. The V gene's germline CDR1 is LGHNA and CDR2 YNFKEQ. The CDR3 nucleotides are TGTGCCAGCAGCCAAAGACTAGCGGAAGAGACCCAGTACTTC. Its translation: CASSQRLAEETQYF.

The CDR3 region is CASSVYEQYF. The CDR3 nucleotides are TGTGCCAGCAGTGTTTACGAGCAGTACTTC. The chain joins TRBV2 to TRBJ2-7, with unresolved D. Looked up from germline, CDR1 is SNHLY and CDR2 is FYNNEI. This CDR3 has 10 residues. V was cut by 4 bases and J by 4 bases, with 2 bases left in between.

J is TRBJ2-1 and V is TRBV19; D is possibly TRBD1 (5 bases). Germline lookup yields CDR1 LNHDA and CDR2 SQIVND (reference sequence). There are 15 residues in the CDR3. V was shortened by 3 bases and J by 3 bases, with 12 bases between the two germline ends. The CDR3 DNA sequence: TGTGCCAGTAGTATTTCTCAACAGGTCTACAATGAGCAGTTCTTC. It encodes CASSISQQVYNEQFF. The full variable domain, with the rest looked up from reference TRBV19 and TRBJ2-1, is DGGITQSPKYLFRKEGQNVTLSCEQNLNHDAMYWYRQDPGQGLRLIYYSQIVNDFQKGDIAEGYSVSREKKESFPLTVTSAQKNPTAFYLCASSISQQVYNEQFFGPGTRLTVL.

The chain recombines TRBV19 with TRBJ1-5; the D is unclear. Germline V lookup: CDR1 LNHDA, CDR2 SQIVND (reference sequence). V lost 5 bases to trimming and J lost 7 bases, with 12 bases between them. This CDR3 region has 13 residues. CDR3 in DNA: TGTGCCAGTAGTTCCTCGGCTAGCCAGCCCCAGCATTTT. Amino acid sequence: CASSSSASQPQHF.

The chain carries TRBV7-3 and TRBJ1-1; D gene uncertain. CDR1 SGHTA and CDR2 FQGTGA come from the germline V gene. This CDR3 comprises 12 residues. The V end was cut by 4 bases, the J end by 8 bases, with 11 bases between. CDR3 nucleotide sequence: TGTGCCAGCAGCTCCGACTCAGGAGAAGCTTTCTTT. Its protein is CASSSDSGEAFF.

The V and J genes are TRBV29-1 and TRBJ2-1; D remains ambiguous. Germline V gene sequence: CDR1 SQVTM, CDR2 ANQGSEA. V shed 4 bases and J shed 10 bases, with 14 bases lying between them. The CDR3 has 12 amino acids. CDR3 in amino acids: CSVVLALTEQFF. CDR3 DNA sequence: TGCAGCGTTGTTCTTGCCCTGACAGAGCAGTTCTTC.

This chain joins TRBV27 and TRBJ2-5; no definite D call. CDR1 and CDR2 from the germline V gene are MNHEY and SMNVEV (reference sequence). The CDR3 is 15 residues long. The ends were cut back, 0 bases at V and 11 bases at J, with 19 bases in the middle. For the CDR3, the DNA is TGTGCCAGCAGTTTATCCTCGTACAACTCCAAAGAGCAGTACTTC. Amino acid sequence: CASSLSSYNSKEQYF.

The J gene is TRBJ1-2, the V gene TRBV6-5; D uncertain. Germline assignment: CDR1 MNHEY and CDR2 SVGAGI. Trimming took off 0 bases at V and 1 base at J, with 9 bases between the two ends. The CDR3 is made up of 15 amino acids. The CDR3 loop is CASSYSSSLNYGYTF. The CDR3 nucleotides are TGTGCCAGCAGTTACTCGTCCAGCCTTAACTATGGCTACACCTTC.

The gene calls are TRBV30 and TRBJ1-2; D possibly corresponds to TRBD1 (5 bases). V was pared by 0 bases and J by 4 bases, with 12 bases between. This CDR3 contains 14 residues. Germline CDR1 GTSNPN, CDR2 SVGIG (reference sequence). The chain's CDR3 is CAWSVRGRAYGYTF. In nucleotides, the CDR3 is TGTGCCTGGAGTGTTAGGGGCAGAGCCTATGGCTACACCTTC. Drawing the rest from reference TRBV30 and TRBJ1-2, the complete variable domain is SQTIHQWPATLVQPVGSPLSLECTVEGTSNPNLYWYRQAAGRGLQLLFYSVGIGQISSEVPQNLSASRPQDRQFILSSKKLLLSDSGFYLCAWSVRGRAYGYTFGSGTRLTVV.

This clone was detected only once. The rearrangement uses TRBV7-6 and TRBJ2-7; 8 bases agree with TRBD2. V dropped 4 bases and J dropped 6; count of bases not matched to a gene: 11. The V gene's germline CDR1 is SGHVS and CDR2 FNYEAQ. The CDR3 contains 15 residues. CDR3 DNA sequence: TGTGCCAGCAGCTCCTTCGGGGGGGGCCTAAGCGAGCAGTACTTC. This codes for CASSSFGGGLSEQYF.

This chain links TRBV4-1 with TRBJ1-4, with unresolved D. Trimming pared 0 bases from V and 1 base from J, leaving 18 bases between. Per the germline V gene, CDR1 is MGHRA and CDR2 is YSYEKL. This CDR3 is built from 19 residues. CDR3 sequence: CASSQDPPGQGVTNEKLFF. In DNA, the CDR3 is TGCGCCAGCAGCCAAGATCCGCCCGGTCAAGGTGTAACTAATGAAAAACTGTTTTTT.

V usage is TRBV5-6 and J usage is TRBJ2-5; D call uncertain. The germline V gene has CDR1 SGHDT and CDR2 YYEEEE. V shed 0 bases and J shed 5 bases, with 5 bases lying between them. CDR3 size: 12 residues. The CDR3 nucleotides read TGTGCCAGCAGCTTGGCGTTTGAGACCCAGTACTTC. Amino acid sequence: CASSLAFETQYF. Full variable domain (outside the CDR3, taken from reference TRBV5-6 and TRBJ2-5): DAGVTQSPTHLIKTRGQQVTLRCSPKSGHDTVSWYQQALGQGPQFIFQYYEEEERQRGNFPDRFSGHQFPNYSSELNVNALLLGDSALYLCASSLAFETQYFGPGTRLLVL.

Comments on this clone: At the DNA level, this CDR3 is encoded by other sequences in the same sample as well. The CDR3 DNA sequence: TGCGCCAGCAGCTTGGAAGAGACCCAGTACTTC. Translating gives CASSLEETQYF. The V call is TRBV5-1, the J call TRBJ2-5; D is ambiguous. Trimming stripped 0 bases from V and 3 bases from J, with 0 bases between. Germline-derived CDR1 and CDR2 are SGHRS and YFSETQ. The CDR3 is made up of 11 amino acids.

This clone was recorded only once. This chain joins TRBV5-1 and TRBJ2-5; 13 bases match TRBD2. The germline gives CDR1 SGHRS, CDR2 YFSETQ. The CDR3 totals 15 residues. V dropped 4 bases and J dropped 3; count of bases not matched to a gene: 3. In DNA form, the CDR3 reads TGCGCCAGCAGCGGGGGGACTAGCGGGAAAGAGACCCAGTACTTC. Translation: CASSGGTSGKETQYF.

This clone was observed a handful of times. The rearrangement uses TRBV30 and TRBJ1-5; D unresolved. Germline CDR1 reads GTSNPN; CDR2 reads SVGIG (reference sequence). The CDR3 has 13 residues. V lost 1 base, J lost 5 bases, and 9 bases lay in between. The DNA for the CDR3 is TGTGCCTGGAGTGGGTCAGACGATCAGCCCCAGCATTTT. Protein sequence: CAWSGSDDQPQHF.

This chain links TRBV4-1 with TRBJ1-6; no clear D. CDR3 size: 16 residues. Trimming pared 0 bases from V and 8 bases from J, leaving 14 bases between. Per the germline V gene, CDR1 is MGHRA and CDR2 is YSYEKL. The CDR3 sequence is CASSQEVTADDSPLHF. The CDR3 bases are TGCGCCAGCAGCCAAGAAGTGACGGCTGATGATTCACCCCTCCACTTT.

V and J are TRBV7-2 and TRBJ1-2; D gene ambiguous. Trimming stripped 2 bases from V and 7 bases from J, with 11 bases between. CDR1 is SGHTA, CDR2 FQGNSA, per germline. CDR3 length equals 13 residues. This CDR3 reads CASSLSASFGYTF. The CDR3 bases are TGTGCCAGCAGCTTAAGCGCTTCCTTTGGCTACACCTTC.

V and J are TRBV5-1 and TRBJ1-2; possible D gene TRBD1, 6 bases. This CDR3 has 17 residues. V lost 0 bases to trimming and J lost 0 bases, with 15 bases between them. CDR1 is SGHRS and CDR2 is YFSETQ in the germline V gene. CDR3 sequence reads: CASSLVGGPLTNYGYTF. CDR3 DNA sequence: TGCGCCAGCAGCTTGGTTGGGGGGCCCCTGACTAACTATGGCTACACCTTC.

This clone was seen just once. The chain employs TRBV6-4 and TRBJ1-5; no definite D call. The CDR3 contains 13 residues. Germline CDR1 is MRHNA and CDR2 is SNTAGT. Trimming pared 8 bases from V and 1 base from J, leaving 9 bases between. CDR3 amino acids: CASHLRSNQPQHF. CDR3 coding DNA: TGTGCCAGCCATTTAAGAAGCAATCAGCCCCAGCATTTT.

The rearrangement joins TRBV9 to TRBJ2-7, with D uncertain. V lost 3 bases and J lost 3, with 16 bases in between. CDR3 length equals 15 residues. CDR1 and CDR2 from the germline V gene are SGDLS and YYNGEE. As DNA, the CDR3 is TGTGCCAGCAGCGCCGATGTCCGGGCCGTCTACGAGCAGTACTTC. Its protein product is CASSADVRAVYEQYF.

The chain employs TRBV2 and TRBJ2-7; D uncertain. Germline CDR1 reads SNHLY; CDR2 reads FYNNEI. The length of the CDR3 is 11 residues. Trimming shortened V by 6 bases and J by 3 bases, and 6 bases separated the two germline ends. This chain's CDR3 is CASSAVYEQYF. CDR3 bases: TGTGCCAGCAGCGCAGTCTACGAGCAGTACTTC.

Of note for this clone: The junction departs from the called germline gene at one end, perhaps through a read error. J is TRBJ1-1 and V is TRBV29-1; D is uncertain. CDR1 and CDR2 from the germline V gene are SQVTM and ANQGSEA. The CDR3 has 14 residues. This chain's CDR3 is CSVEGRMMNTEAFF. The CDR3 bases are TGCAGCGTGGAAGGACGTATGATGAACACTGAAGCTTTCTTT.

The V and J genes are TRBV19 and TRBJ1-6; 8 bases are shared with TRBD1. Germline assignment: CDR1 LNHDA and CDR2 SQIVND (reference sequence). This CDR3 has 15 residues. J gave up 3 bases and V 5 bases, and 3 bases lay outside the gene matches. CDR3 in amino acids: CASSSTGVYNSPLHF. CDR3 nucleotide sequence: TGTGCCAGTAGTTCGACAGGGGTCTATAATTCACCCCTCCACTTT.

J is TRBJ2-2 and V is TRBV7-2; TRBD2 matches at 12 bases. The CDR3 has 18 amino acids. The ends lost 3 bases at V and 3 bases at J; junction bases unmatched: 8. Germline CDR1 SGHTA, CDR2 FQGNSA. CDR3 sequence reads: CASSFPGLAGKDTGELFF. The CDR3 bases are TGTGCCAGCAGCTTCCCCGGACTAGCGGGAAAGGACACCGGGGAGCTGTTTTTT.